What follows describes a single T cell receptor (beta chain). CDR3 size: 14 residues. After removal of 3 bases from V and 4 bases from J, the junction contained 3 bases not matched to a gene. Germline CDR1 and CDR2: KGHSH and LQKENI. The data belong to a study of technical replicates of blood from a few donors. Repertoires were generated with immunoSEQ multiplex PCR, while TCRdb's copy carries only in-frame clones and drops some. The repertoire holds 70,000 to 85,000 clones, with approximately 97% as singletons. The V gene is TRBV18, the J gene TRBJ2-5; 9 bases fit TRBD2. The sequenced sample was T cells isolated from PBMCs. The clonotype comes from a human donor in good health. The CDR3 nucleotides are TGTGCCAGCTCACCCACTAGCGGGTTAGAGACCCAGTACTTC. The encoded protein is CASSPTSGLETQYF.